The present T cell receptor beta chain was sequenced within a study of blood T cell repertoires in COVID-19. Study context: COVID-19 samples collected from the United States, Italy and Spain covered acute and convalescent phases. T cells, B-cell-depleted T cells, or PBMCs provided the cDNA or gDNA that served as material.

CDR1 is SGHVS, CDR2 FQNEAQ, per germline. Trimming took 5 bases from V and 7 from J, leaving 12 bases between them. This CDR3 is 13 amino acids long. TCRdb's copy holds only in-frame clones and misses some; the assay was immunoSEQ multiplex PCR. This sample has roughly 80,000 clones, with about four fifths found just once. This chain connects TRBV7-8 to TRBJ1-3; D gene unclear. The sequence derives from a human donor in a cohort sampled during active COVID-19. The sequenced material came from peripheral blood. The CDR3 spells CASSPRLGNTIYF. The CDR3, as DNA: TGTGCCAGCAGCCCAAGGCTAGGTAACACCATATATTTT.